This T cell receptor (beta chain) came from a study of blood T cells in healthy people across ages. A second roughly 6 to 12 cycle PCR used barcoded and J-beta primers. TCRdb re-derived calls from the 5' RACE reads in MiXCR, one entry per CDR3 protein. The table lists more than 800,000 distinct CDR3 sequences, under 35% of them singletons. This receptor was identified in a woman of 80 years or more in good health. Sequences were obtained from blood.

The CDR3 loop reads CASSSGTGKNIQYF. As DNA, the CDR3 is TGCGCCAGCAGCTCGGGGACAGGCAAAAACATTCAGTACTTC. The genes are TRBV5-1 and TRBJ2-4, with 8 bases aligning to TRBD1. V dropped 3 bases and J dropped 3; count of bases not matched to a gene: 2. The CDR3 totals 14 residues. The germline CDR1 and CDR2 sequences are SGHRS and YFSETQ. Based on the CDR3 plus reference TRBV5-1 and TRBJ2-4, the full variable domain is KAGVTQTPRYLIKTRGQQVTLSCSPISGHRSVSWYQQTPGQGLQFLFEYFSETQRNKGNFPGRFSGRQFSNSRSEMNVSTLELGDSALYLCASSSGTGKNIQYFGAGTRLSVL.